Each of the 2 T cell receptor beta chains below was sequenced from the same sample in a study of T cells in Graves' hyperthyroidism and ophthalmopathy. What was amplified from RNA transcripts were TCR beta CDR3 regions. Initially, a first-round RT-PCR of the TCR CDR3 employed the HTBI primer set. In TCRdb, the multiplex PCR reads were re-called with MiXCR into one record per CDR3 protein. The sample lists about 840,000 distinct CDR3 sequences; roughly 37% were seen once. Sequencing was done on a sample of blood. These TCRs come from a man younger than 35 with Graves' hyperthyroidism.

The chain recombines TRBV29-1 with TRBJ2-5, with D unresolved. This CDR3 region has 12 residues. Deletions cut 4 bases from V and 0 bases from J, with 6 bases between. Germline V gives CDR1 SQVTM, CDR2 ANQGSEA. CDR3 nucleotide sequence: TGCAGCGTTGCTTCGTACCAAGAGACCCAGTACTTC. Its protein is CSVASYQETQYF.

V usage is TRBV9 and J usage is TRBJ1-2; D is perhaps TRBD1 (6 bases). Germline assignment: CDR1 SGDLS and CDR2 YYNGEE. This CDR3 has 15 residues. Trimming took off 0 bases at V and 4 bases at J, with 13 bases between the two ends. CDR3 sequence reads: CASSVGGADSYGYTF. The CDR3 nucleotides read TGTGCCAGCAGCGTAGGGGGGGCAGACTCCTATGGCTACACCTTC.